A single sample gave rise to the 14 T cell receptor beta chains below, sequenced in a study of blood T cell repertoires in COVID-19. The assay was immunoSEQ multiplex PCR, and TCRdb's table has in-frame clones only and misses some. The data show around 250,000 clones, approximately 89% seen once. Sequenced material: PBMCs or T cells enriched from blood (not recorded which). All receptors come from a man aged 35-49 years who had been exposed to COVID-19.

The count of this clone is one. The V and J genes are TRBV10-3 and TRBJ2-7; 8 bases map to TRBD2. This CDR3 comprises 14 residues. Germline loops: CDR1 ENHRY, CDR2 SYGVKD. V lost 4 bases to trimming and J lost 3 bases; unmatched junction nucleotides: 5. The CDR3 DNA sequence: TGTGCCATCAGTGCAGCTAGCGGGCACTACGAGCAGTACTTC. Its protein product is CAISAASGHYEQYF.

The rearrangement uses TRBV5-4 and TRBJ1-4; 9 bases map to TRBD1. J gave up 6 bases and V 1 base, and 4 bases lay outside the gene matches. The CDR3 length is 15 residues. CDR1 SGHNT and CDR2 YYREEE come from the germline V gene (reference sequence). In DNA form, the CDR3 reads TGTGCCAGCAGCTTGTCGGGACAGGGTGATGAAAAACTGTTTTTT. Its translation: CASSLSGQGDEKLFF.

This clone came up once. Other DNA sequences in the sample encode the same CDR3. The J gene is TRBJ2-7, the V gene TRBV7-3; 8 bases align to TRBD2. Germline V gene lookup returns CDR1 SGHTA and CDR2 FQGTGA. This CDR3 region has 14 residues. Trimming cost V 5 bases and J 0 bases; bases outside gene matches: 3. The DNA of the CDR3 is TGTGCCAGCAGCCCGGGAGGGAGCTCCTACGAGCAGTACTTC. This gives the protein CASSPGGSSYEQYF.

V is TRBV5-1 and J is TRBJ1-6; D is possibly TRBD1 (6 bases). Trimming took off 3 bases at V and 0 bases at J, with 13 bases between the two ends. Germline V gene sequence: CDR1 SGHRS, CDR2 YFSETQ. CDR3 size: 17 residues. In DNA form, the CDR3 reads TGCGCCAGCAGCTCCGGACAGTCTAGCTCCTATAATTCACCCCTCCACTTT. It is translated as CASSSGQSSSYNSPLHF.

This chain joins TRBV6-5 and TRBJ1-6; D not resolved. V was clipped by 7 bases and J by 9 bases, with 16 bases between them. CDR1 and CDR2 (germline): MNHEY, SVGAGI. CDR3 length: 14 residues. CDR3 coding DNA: TGTGCCAGCATCCAGGAAGATCAATGTTCACCCCTCCACTTT. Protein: CASIQEDQCSPLHF.

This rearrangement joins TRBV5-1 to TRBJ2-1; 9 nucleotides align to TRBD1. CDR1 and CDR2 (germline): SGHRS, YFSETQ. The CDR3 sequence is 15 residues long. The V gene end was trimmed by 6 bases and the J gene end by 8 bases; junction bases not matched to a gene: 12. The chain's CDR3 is CASTQGTGGFHEQFF. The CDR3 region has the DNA TGCGCCAGCACCCAGGGAACAGGGGGCTTCCATGAGCAGTTCTTC.

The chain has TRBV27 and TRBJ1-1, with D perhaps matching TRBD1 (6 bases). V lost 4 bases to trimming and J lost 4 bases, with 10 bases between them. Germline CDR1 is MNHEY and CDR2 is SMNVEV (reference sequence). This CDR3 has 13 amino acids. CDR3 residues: CASSSADSTEAFF. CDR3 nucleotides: TGTGCCAGCAGTTCCGCGGACAGCACTGAAGCTTTCTTT.

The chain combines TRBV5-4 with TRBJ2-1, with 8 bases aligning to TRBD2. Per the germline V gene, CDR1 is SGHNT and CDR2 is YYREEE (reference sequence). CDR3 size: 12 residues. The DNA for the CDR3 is TGTACCACGGGACTAGGTGCACGTGAGCAGTTCTTC. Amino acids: CTTGLGAREQFF.

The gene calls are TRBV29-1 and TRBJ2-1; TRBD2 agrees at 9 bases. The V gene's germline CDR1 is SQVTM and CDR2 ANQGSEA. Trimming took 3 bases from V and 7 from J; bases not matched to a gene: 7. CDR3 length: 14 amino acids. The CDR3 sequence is CSVEFGSGSNEQFF. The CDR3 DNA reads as TGCAGCGTTGAGTTTGGTAGCGGGAGTAATGAGCAGTTCTTC.

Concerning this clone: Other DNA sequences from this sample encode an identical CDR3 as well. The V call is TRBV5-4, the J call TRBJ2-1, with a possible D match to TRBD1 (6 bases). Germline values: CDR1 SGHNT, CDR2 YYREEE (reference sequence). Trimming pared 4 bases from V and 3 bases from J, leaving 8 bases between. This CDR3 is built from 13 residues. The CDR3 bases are TGTGCCAGCAGCCTGGACAGCTACAATGAGCAGTTCTTC. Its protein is CASSLDSYNEQFF.

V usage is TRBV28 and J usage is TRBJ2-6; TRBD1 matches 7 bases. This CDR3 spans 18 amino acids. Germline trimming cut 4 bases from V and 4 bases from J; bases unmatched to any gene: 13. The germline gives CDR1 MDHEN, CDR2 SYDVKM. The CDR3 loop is CASSSMTGPDAGANVLTF. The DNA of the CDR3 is TGTGCCAGCAGTTCAATGACAGGGCCGGATGCCGGGGCCAACGTCCTGACTTTC.

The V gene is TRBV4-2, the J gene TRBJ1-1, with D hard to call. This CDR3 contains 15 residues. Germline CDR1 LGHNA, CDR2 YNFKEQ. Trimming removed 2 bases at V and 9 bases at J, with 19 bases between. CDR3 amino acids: CASSQMEIRQQQAFF. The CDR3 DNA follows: TGTGCCAGCAGCCAAATGGAGATTCGGCAGCAACAAGCTTTCTTT.

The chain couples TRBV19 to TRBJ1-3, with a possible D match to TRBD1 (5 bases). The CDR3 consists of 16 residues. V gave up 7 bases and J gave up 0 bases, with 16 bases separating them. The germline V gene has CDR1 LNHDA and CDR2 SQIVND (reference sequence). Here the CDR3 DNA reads TGTGCCAGTATTAGGGGCTACGCGAGCTCTGGAAACACCATATATTTT. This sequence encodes CASIRGYASSGNTIYF.

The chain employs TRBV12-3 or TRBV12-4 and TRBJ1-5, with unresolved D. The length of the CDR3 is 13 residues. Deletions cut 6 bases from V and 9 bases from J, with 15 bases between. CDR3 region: CASRKTGSGPQHF. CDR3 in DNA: TGTGCCAGCAGAAAGACGGGGTCGGGGCCCCAGCATTTT.